These 3 T cell receptor beta chains originate from one sample sequenced in a study of blood T cell repertoires in COVID-19. TCRdb's table, derived via immunoSEQ multiplex PCR, lists solely in-frame clones and lacks some. The sample has some 350,000 clones; around 88% are singletons. The sequencing input was peripheral blood. These receptors all come from a man in his thirties or forties with active or convalescent COVID-19.

This clone was picked up one time. This chain joins TRBV11-1 and TRBJ1-1; no clear D gene. V was clipped by 1 base and J by 0 bases, with 6 bases between them. This CDR3 contains 14 residues. In germline, CDR1 is SGHAT, CDR2 FQDESV (reference sequence). The CDR3 loop is CASSLGLMNTEAFF. The CDR3 DNA reads as TGTGCCAGCAGCTTAGGACTGATGAACACTGAAGCTTTCTTT.

This clone was picked up a small number of times. The V call is TRBV10-1, the J call TRBJ1-1, with 10 bases fitting TRBD1. J lost 7 bases, V lost 11 bases, and 7 bases had no gene match. Germline assignment: CDR1 WNHNN and CDR2 SYGVQD (reference sequence). This CDR3 is built from 12 residues. The CDR3: CADWDRGVEAFF. The CDR3 nucleotides read TGCGCCGACTGGGACAGGGGAGTTGAAGCTTTCTTT.

The chain carries TRBV24-1 and TRBJ2-2; a possible D gene is TRBD1 (6 bases). The CDR3 runs to 14 residues. V lost 6 bases to trimming and J lost 4 bases, with 11 bases between them. Germline CDR1 reads KGHDR; CDR2 reads SFDVKD. CDR3 region: CATSQRGGTGELFF. The CDR3 DNA follows: TGTGCCACCAGTCAAAGAGGGGGCACCGGGGAGCTGTTTTTT.